The source of this T cell receptor (beta chain) is a study of cytomegalovirus exposure and HLA in healthy donors. A few counts support this clone. Its matching antigen is unknown. Vbeta (60) and Jbeta (13) primers were used in the PCR. Here immunoSEQ multiplex PCR was the method, and the copy in TCRdb shows in-frame clones only, minus some. The sample consists of under 200,000 clones, about 80% of them appearing once. Trimming removed 0 bases from V and 5 bases from J; junction bases left unmatched: 13. Germline values: CDR1 SGDLS, CDR2 YYNGEE. CDR3 size: 17 residues. Study-wide findings and caveats: Later work showed greater clonal expansion in HLA-associated TCR beta chains than in equally common others. Earlier analysis found most TCR beta V segments productive about 87% or about 30% of the time.

This clonotype was sampled from a woman younger than 45 in good health and CMV-seropositive. The sample consisted of PBMCs. This chain links TRBV9 with TRBJ2-5; 7 bases agree with TRBD1. The CDR3 loop is CASSVGTGDVLSETQYF. CDR3 nucleotide sequence: TGTGCCAGCAGCGTAGGGACAGGCGACGTTTTGTCTGAGACCCAGTACTTC.